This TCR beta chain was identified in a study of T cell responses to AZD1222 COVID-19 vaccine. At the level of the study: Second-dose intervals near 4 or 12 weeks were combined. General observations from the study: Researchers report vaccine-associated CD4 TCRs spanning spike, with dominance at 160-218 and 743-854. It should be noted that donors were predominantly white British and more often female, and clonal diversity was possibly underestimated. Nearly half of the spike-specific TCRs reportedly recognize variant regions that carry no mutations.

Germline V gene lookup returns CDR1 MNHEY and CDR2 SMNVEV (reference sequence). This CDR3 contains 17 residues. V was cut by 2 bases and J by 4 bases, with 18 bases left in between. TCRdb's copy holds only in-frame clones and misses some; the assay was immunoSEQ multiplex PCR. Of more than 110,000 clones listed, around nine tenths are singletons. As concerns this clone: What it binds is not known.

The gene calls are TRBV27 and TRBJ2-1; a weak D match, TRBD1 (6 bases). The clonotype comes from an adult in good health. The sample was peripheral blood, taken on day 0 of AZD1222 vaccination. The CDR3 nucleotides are TGTGCCAGCAGTTTACCGCCCTGGAGCCAGGGGTACAATGAGCAGTTCTTC. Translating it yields CASSLPPWSQGYNEQFF.